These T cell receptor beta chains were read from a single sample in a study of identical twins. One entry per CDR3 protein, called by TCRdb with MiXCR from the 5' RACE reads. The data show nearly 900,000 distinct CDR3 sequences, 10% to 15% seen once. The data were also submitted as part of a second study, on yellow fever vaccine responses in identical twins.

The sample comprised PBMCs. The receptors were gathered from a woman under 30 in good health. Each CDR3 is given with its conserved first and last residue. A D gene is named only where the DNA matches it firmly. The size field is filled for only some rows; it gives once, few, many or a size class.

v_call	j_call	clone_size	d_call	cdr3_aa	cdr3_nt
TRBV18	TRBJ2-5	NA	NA	CASSPMADTARSTQYF	TGTGCCAGCTCACCAATGGCGGACACGGCAAGGTCGACCCAGTACTTC
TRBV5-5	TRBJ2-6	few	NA	CASRRAPESLGANVLTF	TGTGCCAGCAGGAGGGCGCCGGAATCCCTTGGGGCCAACGTCCTGACTTTC
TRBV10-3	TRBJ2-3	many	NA	CAISESSSTDTQYF	TGTGCCATCAGTGAGTCGAGCAGCACAGATACGCAGTATTTT
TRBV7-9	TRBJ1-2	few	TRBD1	CASSFTRDSYGYTF	TGTGCCAGCAGCTTTACCCGGGACAGCTATGGCTACACCTTC
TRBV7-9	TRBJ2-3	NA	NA	CASSLADVTDTQYF	TGTGCCAGCAGCTTAGCGGATGTCACAGATACGCAGTATTTT
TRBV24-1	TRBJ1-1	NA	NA	CATRGGGVNTEAFF	TGTGCCACCAGGGGAGGGGGAGTGAACACTGAAGCTTTCTTT
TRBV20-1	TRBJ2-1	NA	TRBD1	CSAQGTGGWNEQFF	TGCAGTGCCCAAGGGACAGGGGGCTGGAATGAGCAGTTCTTC
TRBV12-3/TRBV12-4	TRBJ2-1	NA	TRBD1	CASSLESVTGAYNEQFF	TGTGCCAGCAGTTTAGAGTCGGTGACAGGGGCCTACAATGAGCAGTTCTTC
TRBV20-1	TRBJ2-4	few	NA	CSARDSGIAAKNIQYF	TGCAGTGCTAGAGATTCGGGTATTGCGGCCAAAAACATTCAGTACTTC
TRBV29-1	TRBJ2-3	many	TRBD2	CSAHLPGLDLRDTQYF	TGCAGCGCCCACCTCCCGGGACTAGATCTCCGAGATACGCAGTATTTT
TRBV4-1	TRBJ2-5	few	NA	CASSQGRLQETQYF	TGCGCCAGCAGCCAAGGTCGGTTACAAGAGACCCAGTACTTC
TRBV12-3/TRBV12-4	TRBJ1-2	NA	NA	CASRGGTIYGYTF	TGTGCCAGCAGGGGAGGGACAATCTATGGCTACACCTTC
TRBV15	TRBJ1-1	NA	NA	CATSRGHQNTEAFF	TGTGCCACCAGCCGCGGACACCAAAACACTGAAGCTTTCTTT
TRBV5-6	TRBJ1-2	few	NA	CASSFQGTGYGYTF	TGTGCCAGCAGCTTCCAGGGTACAGGCTATGGCTACACCTTC
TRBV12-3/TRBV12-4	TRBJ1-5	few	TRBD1	CASSLRQGTLHQPQHF	TGTGCCAGCAGTCTAAGACAGGGTACCCTCCATCAGCCCCAGCATTTT
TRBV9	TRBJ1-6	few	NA	CASSVDLVSSYNSPLHF	TGTGCCAGCAGCGTAGACCTTGTAAGCTCCTATAATTCACCCCTCCACTTT
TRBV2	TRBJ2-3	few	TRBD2	CASSETTSGVVNTQYF	TGTGCCAGCAGTGAAACGACTAGCGGGGTAGTAAATACGCAGTATTTT
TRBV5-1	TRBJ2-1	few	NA	CASSLAPVSSYNEQFF	TGCGCCAGCAGCTTGGCCCCAGTCAGCTCCTACAATGAGCAGTTCTTC
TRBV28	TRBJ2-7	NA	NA	CASSSMERAPYEQYF	TGTGCCAGCAGTTCCATGGAGCGGGCCCCCTACGAGCAGTACTTC